A single sample gave rise to the 21 T cell receptor beta chains below, sequenced in a study of PD-1 blockade in classical Hodgkin lymphoma. The data were produced by immunoSEQ multiplex PCR, yet TCRdb's version contains in-frame clones alone and is incomplete. The sample gives approximately 7,400 clones, approximately 80% of which show up once; about 45% is in the top ten. The time point denotes: cycle 4 day 1 (C4D1), after around six weeks of nivolumab. Following autologous stem cell transplantation, relapse occurred in every patient, and exposure to brentuximab vedotin varied. This material consisted of peripheral blood mononuclear cells (PBMCs), taken before the fourth cycle of nivolumab. Source of these receptors: a human donor with classical Hodgkin lymphoma.

This chain links TRBV18 with TRBJ2-7, with TRBD2 matching over 9 bases. V dropped 1 base and J dropped 2; count of bases not matched to a gene: 21. The CDR3 sequence is 21 residues long. Germline V gene data show CDR1 as KGHSH and CDR2 as LQKENI. CDR3 region: CASSPLGDIPSGAGGPYEQYF. In DNA, the CDR3 is TGTGCCAGCTCACCACTAGGGGACATCCCCTCAGGAGCGGGAGGACCCTACGAGCAGTACTTC.

CDR3 sequence (DNA): TGTGCCAGCAGCGTCAGCCCAGCTAGCTCCTATAATTCACCCCTCCACTTT. Protein product: CASSVSPASSYNSPLHF. The chain uses TRBV9 and TRBJ1-6; no definite D call. The germline V gene encodes CDR1 SGDLS and CDR2 YYNGEE. V was clipped by 2 bases and J by 0 bases, with 12 bases between them. CDR3 length equals 17 residues.

V gene TRBV21-1 combines with J gene TRBJ2-7; the D segment call TRBD1 is taken from the table without a DNA check. TRBV21-1 is a documented pseudogene. This CDR3 contains 15 residues. The CDR3 here is CASSKYTPDRVEQYF. The DNA of the CDR3 is TGTGCCAGCAGCAAATATACTCCGGACAGGGTGGAGCAGTACTTC.

This clone was seen only a few times. The V gene is TRBV6-1, the J gene TRBJ2-1; 7 bases agree with TRBD2. This CDR3 region has 15 residues. Germline V gene lookup returns CDR1 MNHNS and CDR2 SASEGT. J was trimmed by 5 bases and V by 7 bases; bases with no gene match: 11. The CDR3 nucleotides read TGTGCCAGCACCTTTGAGCGACTAGCAAACAATGAGCAGTTCTTC. It translates to CASTFERLANNEQFF.

The chain combines TRBV11-2 with TRBJ2-3, with a possible D match to TRBD2 (6 bases). V was pared by 2 bases and J by 4 bases, with 10 bases between. Germline CDR1 reads SGHAT; CDR2 reads FQNNGV. CDR3 length: 14 amino acids. In DNA form, the CDR3 reads TGTGCCAGCAGCTTATTCGGGGGTCCAGATACGCAGTATTTT. Translated, it gives CASSLFGGPDTQYF.

This rearrangement joins TRBV6-5 to TRBJ1-3, with D hard to call. Germline CDR1 reads MNHEY; CDR2 reads SVGAGI. The CDR3 totals 15 residues. V was clipped by 2 bases and J by 4 bases, with 12 bases between them. The CDR3 loop is CASSYAAGFGNTIYF. The CDR3 nucleotides read TGTGCCAGCAGTTACGCCGCGGGTTTCGGAAACACCATATATTTT.

CDR3 bases: TGTGCCAGCAGCCGTACATCCGCCTACGAGCAGTACTTC. It yields the protein CASSRTSAYEQYF. The chain joins TRBV5-4 to TRBJ2-7; D uncertain. The ends were cut back, 4 bases at V and 2 bases at J, with 10 bases in the middle. This CDR3 has 13 residues. CDR1 is SGHNT, CDR2 YYREEE, per germline (reference sequence).

The rearrangement uses TRBV28 and TRBJ2-7; D tentatively fits TRBD1 or TRBD2 (5 bases each). The CDR3 spans 17 residues. The V end lost 2 bases, the J end lost 3 bases, and 20 bases lay between the germline ends. Germline CDR1 is MDHEN and CDR2 is SYDVKM. The CDR3 here is CASSLNLGTLRSYEQYF. As DNA, the CDR3 is TGTGCCAGCAGTTTAAACCTGGGGACCCTTAGGAGCTACGAGCAGTACTTC.

V usage is TRBV5-6 and J usage is TRBJ2-5; D not resolved. V was pared by 3 bases and J by 1 base, with 1 base between. The CDR3 consists of 11 residues. In germline, CDR1 is SGHDT, CDR2 YYEEEE. CDR3 sequence (DNA): TGTGCCAGCAGCTCCCAAGAGACCCAGTACTTC. This sequence encodes CASSSQETQYF. The full variable domain, with the rest looked up from reference TRBV5-6 and TRBJ2-5, is DAGVTQSPTHLIKTRGQQVTLRCSPKSGHDTVSWYQQALGQGPQFIFQYYEEEERQRGNFPDRFSGHQFPNYSSELNVNALLLGDSALYLCASSSQETQYFGPGTRLLVL.

A word on this clone: The sample contains more than one DNA sequence encoding this CDR3. The chain carries TRBV7-9 and TRBJ1-1, with D hard to call. The CDR3 length is 13 residues. Germline loops: CDR1 SEHNR, CDR2 FQNEAQ (reference sequence). V lost 4 bases to trimming and J lost 1 base, with 7 bases between them. In nucleotides, the CDR3 is TGTGCCAGCAGCTCACAAGGGAACACTGAAGCTTTCTTT. This translates into CASSSQGNTEAFF.

The gene calls are TRBV28 and TRBJ2-6; D is possibly TRBD1 or TRBD2 (6 bases each). Germline assignment: CDR1 MDHEN and CDR2 SYDVKM. The CDR3 loop spans 15 amino acids. The V gene lost 4 bases and the J gene lost 0 bases, with 7 bases spanning the gap. The CDR3 region is CASSSGASGANVLTF. The DNA for the CDR3 is TGTGCCAGCAGTTCGGGGGCCTCTGGGGCCAACGTCCTGACTTTC.

This rearrangement joins TRBV9 to TRBJ1-5; D perhaps matches TRBD1 (6 bases). This CDR3 comprises 15 residues. Trimming left V 4 bases short and J 7 bases short, with 18 bases between. Germline assignment: CDR1 SGDLS and CDR2 YYNGEE. The CDR3 region has the DNA TGTGCCAGCAGCCCCCAGGGACACCCAGGGCAGCCCCAGCATTTT. This gives the protein CASSPQGHPGQPQHF.

The rearrangement links TRBV6-5 to TRBJ1-1; D is unresolved. This CDR3 contains 13 residues. Trimming took 6 bases from V and 3 from J, leaving 11 bases between them. The V gene's germline CDR1 is MNHEY and CDR2 SVGAGI. CDR3 sequence: CASSPMWDTEAFF. The CDR3 DNA reads TGTGCCAGCAGCCCCATGTGGGACACTGAAGCTTTCTTT.

The rearrangement uses TRBV28 and TRBJ2-5; the match to TRBD2 covers 10 bases. This CDR3 region has 15 residues. V lost 4 bases and J lost 6; bases outside the gene matches: 8. CDR1 and CDR2 from the germline V gene are MDHEN and SYDVKM. The CDR3 DNA reads TGTGCCAGCAGTTCTAGCGGGGGTGTGGGAAAGACCCAGTACTTC. This codes for CASSSSGGVGKTQYF.

This sequence joins TRBV6-6 and TRBJ2-3; D unclear. The germline V gene encodes CDR1 MNHNY and CDR2 SVGAGI (reference sequence). V was clipped by 2 bases and J by 2 bases, with 5 bases between them. CDR3 size: 13 residues. CDR3 protein: CASSYRYTDTQYF. The CDR3 DNA reads as TGTGCCAGCAGTTACCGGTACACAGATACGCAGTATTTT.

This chain joins TRBV19 and TRBJ1-2; TRBD1 agrees at 10 bases. This CDR3 region has 13 residues. With 7 bases clipped from V and 8 bases from J, the junction kept 7 bases outside the gene matches. Germline values: CDR1 LNHDA, CDR2 SQIVND (reference sequence). For the CDR3, the DNA is TGTGCCAGTACCGACAGGGGGCGGAGGGGCTACACCTTC. Translation: CASTDRGRRGYTF.

The rearrangement uses TRBV30 and TRBJ2-5; no firm D call. Trimming removed 2 bases at V and 5 bases at J, with 9 bases between. CDR3 length: 12 residues. CDR1 and CDR2 (germline): GTSNPN, SVGIG (reference sequence). CDR3 protein: CAWSPVMETQYF. In nucleotides, the CDR3 is TGTGCCTGGAGTCCAGTTATGGAGACCCAGTACTTC.

The rearrangement links TRBV5-1 to TRBJ1-5; 8 nucleotides match TRBD1. The CDR3 contains 15 residues. With 4 bases clipped from V and 3 bases from J, the junction kept 6 bases outside the gene matches. The germline CDR1 and CDR2 sequences are SGHRS and YFSETQ. CDR3 region: CASSPWTGPNQPQHF. CDR3 sequence (DNA): TGCGCCAGCAGCCCATGGACAGGGCCCAATCAGCCCCAGCATTTT.

The gene calls are TRBV5-4 and TRBJ2-7; weak D call: TRBD1 (5 bases). The V end lost 2 bases, the J end lost 4 bases, and 10 bases lay between the germline ends. There are 13 residues in the CDR3. The germline gives CDR1 SGHNT, CDR2 YYREEE (reference sequence). In nucleotides, the CDR3 is TGTGCCAGCAGCTTTACAGGAGTTTACGAGCAGTACTTC. This sequence encodes CASSFTGVYEQYF.

J is TRBJ2-1 and V is TRBV14; the D gene is possibly TRBD2 (6 bases). CDR1 and CDR2 from the germline V gene are SGHDN and FVKESK. The CDR3 extends over 17 amino acids. V was cut by 0 bases and J by 2 bases, with 14 bases left in between. This chain's CDR3 is CASSQDLRGEAYNEQFF. CDR3 coding DNA: TGTGCCAGCAGCCAAGATCTGCGGGGAGAGGCCTACAATGAGCAGTTCTTC. The variable domain in full, with the rest retrieved from reference TRBV14 and TRBJ2-1, is EAGVTQFPSHSVIEKGQTVTLRCDPISGHDNLYWYRRVMGKEIKFLLHFVKESKQDESGMPNNRFLAERTGGTYSTLKVQPAELEDSGVYFCASSQDLRGEAYNEQFFGPGTRLTVL.

This clone was recorded a few times. The chain carries TRBV7-2 and TRBJ2-1; 10 bases agree with TRBD2. V was clipped by 2 bases and J by 4 bases; unmatched bases: 5. From germline, CDR1 is SGHTA and CDR2 FQGNSA. CDR3 length equals 16 residues. Written as DNA, the CDR3 is TGTGCCAGCAGCTTATCCTGGACTAGCGGATACAATGAGCAGTTCTTC. This codes for CASSLSWTSGYNEQFF.